Below are 23 T cell receptor beta chains sequenced from a single sample in a study of T cell changes during pregnancy in multiple sclerosis. The assay was immunoSEQ multiplex PCR, and TCRdb's table has in-frame clones only and misses some. Among 25,000 to 35,000 clones listed, about 88% were seen once. The material was CD8+ T cells from peripheral blood mononuclear cells, obtained in the second trimester of pregnancy. These receptors originate from a female donor with multiple sclerosis, enrolled in a pregnancy study.

V and J are TRBV5-1 and TRBJ2-3; a weak D match, TRBD1 (6 bases). The CDR3 has 15 amino acids. With 6 bases removed from V and 4 bases from J, the gap between germline ends came to 18 bases. The germline V gene has CDR1 SGHRS and CDR2 YFSETQ. The CDR3 loop reads CASILGQPLADTQYF. CDR3 coding DNA: TGCGCCAGCATCCTAGGACAGCCGCTCGCAGATACGCAGTATTTT.

This chain links TRBV5-1 with TRBJ2-1; D is possibly TRBD2 (6 bases). The ends were cut back, 3 bases at V and 0 bases at J, with 13 bases in the middle. CDR3 length: 16 amino acids. The germline V gene has CDR1 SGHRS and CDR2 YFSETQ. CDR3 sequence: CASSSGLAFSYNEQFF. Here the CDR3 DNA reads TGCGCCAGCAGCTCGGGTCTAGCGTTCTCCTACAATGAGCAGTTCTTC.

This chain joins TRBV9 and TRBJ2-7; 10 nucleotides agree with TRBD1. In germline, CDR1 is SGDLS, CDR2 YYNGEE. V dropped 7 bases and J dropped 7; count of bases not matched to a gene: 8. The CDR3 covers 13 residues. The CDR3 sequence is CASGRQGAGEQYF. The CDR3 DNA reads TGTGCCAGCGGGCGACAGGGGGCTGGTGAGCAGTACTTC.

J is TRBJ1-2 and V is TRBV5-1; the D gene is possibly TRBD1 (6 bases). V lost 3 bases and J lost 0, with 18 bases in between. The germline V gene encodes CDR1 SGHRS and CDR2 YFSETQ. The CDR3 has 17 residues. CDR3 amino acids: CASSSSSGTPPNYGYTF. The CDR3 DNA sequence: TGCGCCAGCAGCTCATCCTCCGGGACACCACCTAACTATGGCTACACCTTC.

The V gene is TRBV19, the J gene TRBJ1-6; D possibly corresponds to TRBD1 (5 bases). CDR3 length equals 16 residues. V dropped 3 bases and J dropped 9 bases, with 18 bases sitting between them. Germline CDR1 is LNHDA and CDR2 is SQIVND (reference sequence). CDR3: CASSMVGSPGGSPLHF. CDR3 coding DNA: TGTGCCAGTAGTATGGTGGGCTCTCCGGGGGGTTCACCCCTCCACTTT.

This clone was seen a handful of times. This rearrangement joins TRBV27 to TRBJ1-5; D call uncertain. This CDR3 region has 15 residues. Deletions cut 5 bases from V and 4 bases from J, with 15 bases between. Germline V gives CDR1 MNHEY, CDR2 SMNVEV (reference sequence). Here the CDR3 reads CASSRGMGGNQPQHF. As DNA, the CDR3 is TGTGCCAGCAGTCGCGGGATGGGAGGAAATCAGCCCCAGCATTTT.

The rearrangement links TRBV7-9 to TRBJ2-5, with TRBD2 matching 8 bases. Looked up from germline, CDR1 is SEHNR and CDR2 is FQNEAQ (reference sequence). Trimming removed 5 bases from V and 0 bases from J; junction bases left unmatched: 5. The CDR3 runs to 15 residues. The CDR3 here is CASSPHSGDQETQYF. The CDR3 region has the DNA TGTGCCAGCAGCCCCCATAGCGGGGACCAAGAGACCCAGTACTTC.

V usage is TRBV4-1 and J usage is TRBJ1-1; D unclear. CDR3 length: 15 residues. CDR1 and CDR2 from the germline V gene are MGHRA and YSYEKL. Trimming stripped 4 bases from V and 0 bases from J, with 12 bases between. CDR3 coding DNA: TGCGCCAGCAGCCTCCAGTCCAGTATGAACACTGAAGCTTTCTTT. It specifies CASSLQSSMNTEAFF.

The CDR3 DNA reads TGTGCCAGCAGTTACCCCTCGACTAGCGGGGGCTACGAGCAGTACTTC. Its protein is CASSYPSTSGGYEQYF. The J gene is TRBJ2-7, the V gene TRBV6-6, with 12 bases identical to TRBD2. The trim removed 2 bases at V and 3 bases at J, leaving 5 bases unmatched. The CDR3 consists of 16 residues. Germline assignment: CDR1 MNHNY and CDR2 SVGAGI (reference sequence).

The chain couples TRBV9 to TRBJ2-4; D remains ambiguous. Trimming pared 2 bases from V and 4 bases from J, leaving 7 bases between. The CDR3 has 13 amino acids. From germline, CDR1 is SGDLS and CDR2 YYNGEE. The CDR3 sequence: CASSVAGKNIQYF. In DNA, the CDR3 is TGTGCCAGCAGCGTGGCCGGGAAAAACATTCAGTACTTC. The full variable domain, completed using reference TRBV9 and TRBJ2-4, is DSGVTQTPKHLITATGQRVTLRCSPRSGDLSVYWYQQSLDQGLQFLIQYYNGEERAKGNILERFSAQQFPDLHSELNLSSLELGDSALYFCASSVAGKNIQYFGAGTRLSVL.

The chain links TRBV4-1 to TRBJ2-3; 12 positions agree with TRBD2. V was clipped by 3 bases and J by 2 bases; unmatched bases: 3. The germline V gene encodes CDR1 MGHRA and CDR2 YSYEKL. The length of the CDR3 is 16 residues. CDR3 nucleotides: TGCGCCAGCAGCCAGAGGACTAGCGGGACCACAGATACGCAGTATTTT. Residues: CASSQRTSGTTDTQYF.

This chain joins TRBV19 and TRBJ1-1, with 7 bases aligning to TRBD1. Trimming removed 3 bases from V and 1 base from J; junction bases left unmatched: 5. From germline, CDR1 is LNHDA and CDR2 SQIVND (reference sequence). The CDR3 loop spans 15 amino acids. This CDR3 reads CASSMKGQRNTEAFF. The CDR3 DNA is TGTGCCAGTAGTATGAAGGGACAGAGGAACACTGAAGCTTTCTTT.

The chain is built from TRBV19 and TRBJ1-1; 8 positions match TRBD1. CDR1 LNHDA and CDR2 SQIVND come from the germline V gene (reference sequence). This CDR3 is 14 amino acids long. V was clipped by 7 bases and J by 0 bases; unmatched bases: 4. This CDR3 reads CASKYRGLNTEAFF. DNA for the CDR3: TGTGCCAGTAAATACAGGGGGTTGAACACTGAAGCTTTCTTT.

The chain links TRBV7-2 to TRBJ2-1; 10 bases line up with TRBD1. The V gene end was trimmed by 1 base and the J gene end by 1 base; junction bases not matched to a gene: 7. The CDR3 is 18 amino acids. The germline gives CDR1 SGHTA, CDR2 FQGNSA. The CDR3 DNA sequence: TGTGCCAGCAGCTTAGAACCAGGACAGGGGGATTCCTACAATGAGCAGTTCTTC. Translated, it gives CASSLEPGQGDSYNEQFF.

The rearrangement links TRBV29-1 to TRBJ2-7, with a possible D match to TRBD1 (5 bases). The germline V and J ends were trimmed by 2 bases and 2 bases, with 10 bases remaining between them. Germline V gene sequence: CDR1 SQVTM, CDR2 ANQGSEA. The CDR3 is 13 residues long. CDR3 amino acids: CSVEQGTTYEQYF. The CDR3 coding sequence is TGCAGCGTTGAACAGGGTACTACCTACGAGCAGTACTTC.

The chain couples TRBV5-6 to TRBJ1-1; D unclear. The CDR3 is 13 residues long. Per germline, CDR1 SGHDT and CDR2 YYEEEE. Trimming cost V 3 bases and J 5 bases, with 11 bases left between them. The CDR3 nucleotides are TGTGCCAGCAGCTCAATCGGGTGGACTGAAGCTTTCTTT. This sequence encodes CASSSIGWTEAFF.

The chain is built from TRBV5-1 and TRBJ1-3, with D possibly being TRBD1 (5 bases). CDR1 and CDR2 (germline): SGHRS, YFSETQ. CDR3 length: 16 residues. V was trimmed by 8 bases and J by 1 base, leaving 19 bases between them. CDR3 DNA sequence: TGCGCCAGTACAAAAACAACAGGCTCTTCTGGAAACACCATATATTTT. Its protein is CASTKTTGSSGNTIYF.

The gene calls are TRBV2 and TRBJ2-7, with D possibly being TRBD2 (6 bases). Germline values: CDR1 SNHLY, CDR2 FYNNEI. This CDR3 region has 12 residues. Trimming pared 10 bases from V and 6 bases from J, leaving 16 bases between. This CDR3 is CATPAGSGEQYF. CDR3 coding DNA: TGTGCCACCCCGGCGGGGTCGGGCGAGCAGTACTTC.

The chain joins TRBV18 to TRBJ2-3; 9 bases are a match to TRBD2. The CDR3 length is 18 residues. The germline V gene has CDR1 KGHSH and CDR2 LQKENI. After removal of 3 bases from V and 5 bases from J, the junction contained 15 bases not matched to a gene. The CDR3 protein is CASSPSRLAGGPLDTQYF. CDR3 bases: TGTGCCAGCTCACCCAGTCGACTGGCGGGAGGGCCCCTAGATACGCAGTATTTT.

The chain recombines TRBV2 with TRBJ2-2; 7 bases fit TRBD2. Germline CDR1 SNHLY, CDR2 FYNNEI. This CDR3 contains 13 residues. J was trimmed by 5 bases and V by 10 bases; bases with no gene match: 7. The CDR3 sequence: CATSGGGTGELFF. In DNA, the CDR3 is TGTGCCACCTCGGGAGGTGGTACCGGGGAGCTGTTTTTT.

The rearrangement links TRBV28 to TRBJ2-1, with 10 bases identical to TRBD2. V shed 4 bases and J 4 bases; nucleotides not matched to a gene: 7. CDR3 size: 16 residues. Germline V CDR1 and CDR2: MDHEN, SYDVKM. CDR3 coding DNA: TGTGCCAGCAGTTCACAACTAGCGGGATTTTACAATGAGCAGTTCTTC. Protein: CASSSQLAGFYNEQFF.

The chain recombines TRBV9 with TRBJ2-7; the D gene is possibly TRBD2 (6 bases). Per the germline V gene, CDR1 is SGDLS and CDR2 is YYNGEE. V was shortened by 3 bases and J by 2 bases, with 21 bases between the two germline ends. The CDR3 consists of 17 residues. The CDR3 loop is CASSADGGSVPPYEQYF. DNA for the CDR3: TGTGCCAGCAGCGCCGACGGAGGGAGCGTACCGCCCTACGAGCAGTACTTC.

This sequence joins TRBV5-1 and TRBJ2-1; 8 nucleotides line up with TRBD1. This CDR3 region has 11 residues. With V trimmed by 4 bases and J by 12 bases, 3 bases remained unmatched. Germline V gives CDR1 SGHRS, CDR2 YFSETQ. This CDR3 reads CASSTGQGQFF. DNA for the CDR3: TGCGCCAGCAGCACCGGACAGGGGCAGTTCTTC.